This TCR beta chain was identified in a study of cytomegalovirus exposure and HLA in healthy donors. Study results and limitations: A later analysis reportedly found that, within productive TCRs, an Asian-associated ancestry cluster had fewer N-insertions than the mean observed across the roughly 630 donors.

PCR amplification relied on 60 Vbeta primers (plus 13 Jbeta primers). The data were produced by immunoSEQ multiplex PCR, yet TCRdb's version contains in-frame clones alone and is incomplete. The sample consists of 68,000 or so clones, 80% to 90% of them appearing once. For this clone: As yet, its antigen is unknown.

The CDR3 runs to 11 residues. The rearrangement uses TRBV21-1 and TRBJ2-7; TRBD2, the table's D call, lacks a check against the DNA. TRBV21-1 is flagged as a pseudogene. This receptor was taken from a human donor in good health. Sequenced input: PBMCs. For the CDR3, the DNA is TGTGCCAGCAGCCCGGTCTACGAGCAGTACTTC. Protein product: CASSPVYEQYF.